This TCR beta chain comes out of a study of shared clonotypes between healthy human individuals. Study at large: Donor ages ranged 18 to 49 years: two women, three men. Every donor yielded three CD4 naive, three CD4 memory, two CD8 naive and one CD8 memory plate. Findings of the study overall: Sharing across four donors was highest in naive CD4 (about 5%) and lowest in memory CD8 (0.4%).

The naive CD8 subset, CD45RO-negative cells positively selected for CCR7, excluded terminally differentiated effector memory CD45RA+ cells. As originally analysed: ImmunoSEQ gave junction-only sequences without quality scores, so filtering differed. Clones were sequenced by immunoSEQ multiplex PCR, and TCRdb holds only the in-frame ones, with some missing. The DNA gave D and trimming, while V, J and clone size come from that table. The sample carries millions of clones, about 95% recorded once. A word on this clone: As yet, its antigen is unknown.

Germline loops: CDR1 MNHEY, CDR2 SVGAGI. V was shortened by 2 bases and J by 1 base, with 8 bases between the two germline ends. This CDR3 contains 14 residues. The sequence came from a man aged 18-30 years in good health. Sequenced input: naive CD8+ T cells sorted from blood. The V and J genes are TRBV6-5 and TRBJ1-1, with D hard to call. The CDR3 DNA reads TGTGCCAGCAGTTACATCGAAGCGAACACTGAAGCTTTCTTT. As protein: CASSYIEANTEAFF.